This T cell receptor (beta chain) is from a study of TET2 disruption in CD19-targeted CAR T cells listed by TCRdb under 2018. Concerning the study at large: Sample numbers were set by the original clinical trial design and sample availability, with no additional inclusion criteria.

As for this clone: Its antigen has not been determined.

TCR beta chain deep sequencing was performed with the immunoSEQ assay. Per the source publication's procedure: Clonotype frequencies were computed using only productive TCR beta rearrangements. As stored in TCRdb, this immuneACCESS dataset retains in-frame rearrangements with V and J assigned. A fraction of the clones does not appear; measured against another copy, unresolved V genes explain less than half of the discrepancy, and the remainder lacks a known reason. V and J calls and clone size are copied from that table; D and trimming were computed from the DNA. The table held for this sample gives 25,000 or so clones. Of the sample, 1.9% is held by the ten largest clones. Explained via the paper, the treatment or condition label denotes: autologous CTL019 cells: CD19 CAR with 4-1BB and CD3 zeta domains. TCR zeta and 4-1BB costimulatory signaling domains were incorporated into the CD19 CAR. T cells for CTL019 manufacturing were collected from peripheral blood by means of leukapheresis. The DNeasy Blood and Tissue Kit was used to extract genomic DNA from pre-infusion T cells, peripheral blood, or sorted post-infusion T cells.

The study at large found these results: The conclusions drawn about the patient's CAR T cells were based on extensive analysis of just one subject.

This TCR was recovered from a man between 65 and 85 years old with chronic lymphocytic leukemia. Sequences were derived from CD8- CAR+ T cells sorted from cultured blood T cells, sampled for CD19 CAR T cell therapy. The cell subset or site label, as the study defines it: CD8-negative CAR-positive T cells from the infusion product.

The CDR3 amino acid sequence is: CASSLGQGMNIQYF. The covered CDR3 bases are TGTGCCAGCAGCTTGGGACAGGGGATGAACATT. This chain joins TRBV5-6 to TRBJ2-4, with 8 junctional bases fitting TRBD1. Read data end 3 residues before the CDR3 end; the end is taken from the germline J gene. The germline V gene supplies CDR1 SGHDT and CDR2 YYEEEE. There are 14 amino acids in the CDR3, from cysteine to phenylalanine inclusive. Of the CDR3's DNA, 33 bases were read; they are in frame from base 1. Trimming takes 0 bases off V and 7 bases off J; junction bases not matched to a gene: 3.